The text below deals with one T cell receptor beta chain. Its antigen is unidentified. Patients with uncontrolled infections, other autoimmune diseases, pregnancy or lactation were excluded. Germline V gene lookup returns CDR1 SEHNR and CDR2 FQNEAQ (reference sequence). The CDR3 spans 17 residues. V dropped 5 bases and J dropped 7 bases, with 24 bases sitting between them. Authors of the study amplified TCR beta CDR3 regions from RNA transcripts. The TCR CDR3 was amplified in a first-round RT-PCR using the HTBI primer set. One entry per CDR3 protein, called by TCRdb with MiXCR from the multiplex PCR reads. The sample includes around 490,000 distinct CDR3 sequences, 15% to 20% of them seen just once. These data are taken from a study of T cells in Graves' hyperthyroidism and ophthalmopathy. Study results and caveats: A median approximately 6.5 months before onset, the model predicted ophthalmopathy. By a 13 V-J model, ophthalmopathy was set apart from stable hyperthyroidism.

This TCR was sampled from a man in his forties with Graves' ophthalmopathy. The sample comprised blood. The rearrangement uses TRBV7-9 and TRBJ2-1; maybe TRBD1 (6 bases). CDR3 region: CASSPKGVSSLLNEQFF. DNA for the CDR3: TGTGCCAGCAGCCCTAAGGGGGTATCGAGCTTGTTGAATGAGCAGTTCTTC.